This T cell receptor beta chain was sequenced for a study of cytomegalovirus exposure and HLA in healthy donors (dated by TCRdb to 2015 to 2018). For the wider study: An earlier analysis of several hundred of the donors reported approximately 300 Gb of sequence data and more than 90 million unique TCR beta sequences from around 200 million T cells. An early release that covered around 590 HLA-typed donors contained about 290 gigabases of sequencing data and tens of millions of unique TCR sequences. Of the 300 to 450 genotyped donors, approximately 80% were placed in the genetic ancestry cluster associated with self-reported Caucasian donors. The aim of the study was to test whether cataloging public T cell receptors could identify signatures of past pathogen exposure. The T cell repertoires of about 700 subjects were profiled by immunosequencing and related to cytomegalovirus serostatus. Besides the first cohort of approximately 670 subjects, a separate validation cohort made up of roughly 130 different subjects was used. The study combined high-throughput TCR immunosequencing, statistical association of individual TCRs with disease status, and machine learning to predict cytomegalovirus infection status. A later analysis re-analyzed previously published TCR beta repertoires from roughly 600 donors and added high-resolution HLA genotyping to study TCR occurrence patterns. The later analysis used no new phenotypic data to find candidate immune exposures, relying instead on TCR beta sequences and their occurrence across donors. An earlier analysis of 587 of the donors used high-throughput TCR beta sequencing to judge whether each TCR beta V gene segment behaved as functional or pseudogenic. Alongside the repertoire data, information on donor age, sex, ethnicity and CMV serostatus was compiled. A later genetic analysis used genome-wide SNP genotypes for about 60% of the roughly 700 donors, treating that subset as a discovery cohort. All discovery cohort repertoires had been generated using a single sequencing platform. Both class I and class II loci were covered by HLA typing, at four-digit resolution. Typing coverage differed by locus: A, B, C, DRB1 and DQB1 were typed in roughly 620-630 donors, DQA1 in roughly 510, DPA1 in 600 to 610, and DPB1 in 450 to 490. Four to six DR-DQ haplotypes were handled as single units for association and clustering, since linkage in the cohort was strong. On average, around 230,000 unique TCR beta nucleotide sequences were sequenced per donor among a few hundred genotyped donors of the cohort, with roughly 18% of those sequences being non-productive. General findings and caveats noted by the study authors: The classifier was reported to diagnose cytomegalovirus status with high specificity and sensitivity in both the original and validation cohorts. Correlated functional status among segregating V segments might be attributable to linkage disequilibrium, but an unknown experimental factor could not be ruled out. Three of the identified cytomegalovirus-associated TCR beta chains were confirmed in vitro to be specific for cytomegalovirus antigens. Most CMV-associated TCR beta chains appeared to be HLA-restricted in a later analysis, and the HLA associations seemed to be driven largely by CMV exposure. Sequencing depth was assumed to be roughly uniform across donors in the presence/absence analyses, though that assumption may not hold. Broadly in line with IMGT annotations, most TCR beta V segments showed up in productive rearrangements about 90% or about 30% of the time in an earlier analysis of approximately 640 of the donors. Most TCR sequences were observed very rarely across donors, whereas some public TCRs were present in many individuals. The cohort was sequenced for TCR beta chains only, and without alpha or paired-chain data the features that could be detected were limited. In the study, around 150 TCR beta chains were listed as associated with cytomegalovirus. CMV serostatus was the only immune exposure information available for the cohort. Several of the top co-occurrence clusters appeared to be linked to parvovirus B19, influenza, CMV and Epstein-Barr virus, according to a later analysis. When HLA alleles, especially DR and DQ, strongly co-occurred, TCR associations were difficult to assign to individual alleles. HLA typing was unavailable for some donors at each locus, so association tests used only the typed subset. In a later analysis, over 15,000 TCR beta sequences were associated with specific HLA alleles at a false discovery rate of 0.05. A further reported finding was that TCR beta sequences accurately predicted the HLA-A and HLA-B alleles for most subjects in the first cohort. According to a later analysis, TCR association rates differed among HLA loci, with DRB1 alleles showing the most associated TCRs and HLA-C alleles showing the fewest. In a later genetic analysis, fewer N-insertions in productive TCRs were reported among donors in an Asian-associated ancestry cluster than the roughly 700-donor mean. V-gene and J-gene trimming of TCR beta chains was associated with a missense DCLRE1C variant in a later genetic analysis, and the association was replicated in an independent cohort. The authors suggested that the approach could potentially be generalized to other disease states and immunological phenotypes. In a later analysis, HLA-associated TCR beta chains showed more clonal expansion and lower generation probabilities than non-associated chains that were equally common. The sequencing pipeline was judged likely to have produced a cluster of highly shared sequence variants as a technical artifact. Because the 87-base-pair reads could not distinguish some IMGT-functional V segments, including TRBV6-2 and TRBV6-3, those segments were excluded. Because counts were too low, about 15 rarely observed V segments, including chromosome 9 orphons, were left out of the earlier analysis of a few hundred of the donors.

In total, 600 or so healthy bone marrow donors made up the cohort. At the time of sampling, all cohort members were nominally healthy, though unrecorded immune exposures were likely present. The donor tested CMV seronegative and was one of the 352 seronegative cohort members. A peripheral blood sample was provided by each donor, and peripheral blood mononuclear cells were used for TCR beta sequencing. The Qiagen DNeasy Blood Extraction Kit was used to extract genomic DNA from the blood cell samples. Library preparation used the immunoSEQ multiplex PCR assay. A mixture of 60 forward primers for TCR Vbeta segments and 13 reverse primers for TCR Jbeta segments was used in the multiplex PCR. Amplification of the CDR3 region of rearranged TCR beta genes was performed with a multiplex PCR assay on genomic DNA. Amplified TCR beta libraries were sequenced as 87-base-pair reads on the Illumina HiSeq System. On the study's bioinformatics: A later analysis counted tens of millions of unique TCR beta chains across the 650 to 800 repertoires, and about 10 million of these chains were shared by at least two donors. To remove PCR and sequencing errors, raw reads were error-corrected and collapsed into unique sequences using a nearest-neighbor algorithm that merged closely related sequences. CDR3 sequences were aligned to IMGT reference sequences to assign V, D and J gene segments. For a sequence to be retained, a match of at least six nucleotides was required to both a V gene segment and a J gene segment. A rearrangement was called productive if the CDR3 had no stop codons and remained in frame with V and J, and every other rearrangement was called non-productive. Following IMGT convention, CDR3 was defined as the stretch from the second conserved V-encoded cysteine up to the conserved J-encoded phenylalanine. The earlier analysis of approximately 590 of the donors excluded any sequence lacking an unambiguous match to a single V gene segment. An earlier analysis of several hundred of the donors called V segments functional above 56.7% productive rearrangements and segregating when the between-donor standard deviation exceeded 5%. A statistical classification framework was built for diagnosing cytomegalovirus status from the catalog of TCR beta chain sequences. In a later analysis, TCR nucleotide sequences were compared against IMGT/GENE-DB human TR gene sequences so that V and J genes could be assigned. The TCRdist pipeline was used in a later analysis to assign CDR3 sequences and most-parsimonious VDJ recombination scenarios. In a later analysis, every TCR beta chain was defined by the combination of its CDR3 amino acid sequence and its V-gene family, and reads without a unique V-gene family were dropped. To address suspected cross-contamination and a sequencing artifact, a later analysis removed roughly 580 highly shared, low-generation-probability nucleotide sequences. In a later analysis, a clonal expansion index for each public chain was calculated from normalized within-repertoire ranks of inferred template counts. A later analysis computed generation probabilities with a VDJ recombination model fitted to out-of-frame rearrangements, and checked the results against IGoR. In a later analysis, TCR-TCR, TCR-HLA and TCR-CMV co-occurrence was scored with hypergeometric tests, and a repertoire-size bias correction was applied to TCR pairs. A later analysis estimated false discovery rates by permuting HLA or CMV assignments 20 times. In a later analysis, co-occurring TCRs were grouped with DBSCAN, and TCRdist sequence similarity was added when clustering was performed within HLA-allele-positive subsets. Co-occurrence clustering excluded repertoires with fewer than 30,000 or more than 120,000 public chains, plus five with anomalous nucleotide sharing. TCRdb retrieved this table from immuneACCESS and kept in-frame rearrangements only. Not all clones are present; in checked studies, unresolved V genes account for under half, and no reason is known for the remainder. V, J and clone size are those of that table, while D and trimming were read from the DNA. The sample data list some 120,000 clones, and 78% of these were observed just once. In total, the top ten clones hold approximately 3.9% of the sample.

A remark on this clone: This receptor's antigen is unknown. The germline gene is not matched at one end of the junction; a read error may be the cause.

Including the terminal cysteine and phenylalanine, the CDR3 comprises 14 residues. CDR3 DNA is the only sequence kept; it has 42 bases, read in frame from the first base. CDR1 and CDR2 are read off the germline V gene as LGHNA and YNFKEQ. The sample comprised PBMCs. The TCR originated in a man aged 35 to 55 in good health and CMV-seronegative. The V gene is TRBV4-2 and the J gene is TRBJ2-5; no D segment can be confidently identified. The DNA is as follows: TGTGCCAGCAGCCAAGAGGGCTACCACGAGACCCAGTACTTC. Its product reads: CASSQEGYHETQYF.